A single sample is the source of the 14 T cell receptor beta chains below, sequenced in a study of radiation and T cells in renal cell carcinoma. Method: immunoSEQ multiplex PCR; TCRdb's copy keeps in-frame clones and lacks some. Here the sample spans around 19,000 clones, about 50% being singletons. The treatment denotes: 15 Gy SBRT to primary tumor, nephrectomy 4 weeks later. The material was tumor tissue, obtained from a patient whose treatment included radiotherapy and nephrectomy. All receptors come from a man in his fifties or sixties with renal cell carcinoma.

This clone was detected once. The rearrangement uses TRBV5-4 and TRBJ1-4; no definite D call. The germline gives CDR1 SGHNT, CDR2 YYREEE (reference sequence). Trimming stripped 3 bases from V and 5 bases from J, with 11 bases between. The CDR3 has 14 amino acids. CDR3 sequence (DNA): TGTGCCAGCAGCTCAGGTGGGCTAAATGAAAAACTGTTTTTT. Amino acid sequence: CASSSGGLNEKLFF.

The CDR3 coding sequence is TGTGCCAGCAGCGTAGTGGAGCGGGGGGGCACTACAGATACGCAGTATTTT. Its protein is CASSVVERGGTTDTQYF. The chain carries TRBV9 and TRBJ2-3, with 10 bases identical to TRBD2. This CDR3 has 17 amino acids. V dropped 0 bases and J dropped 3; count of bases not matched to a gene: 7. CDR1 SGDLS and CDR2 YYNGEE come from the germline V gene.

This clone was counted only a few times. The CDR3 sequence is CASSETGPGNTIYF. For the CDR3, the DNA is TGTGCCAGCAGTGAGACAGGACCTGGAAACACCATATATTTT. This rearrangement joins TRBV2 to TRBJ1-3; TRBD1 might be the D (6 bases). The length of the CDR3 is 14 residues. V lost 3 bases to trimming and J lost 2 bases, with 8 bases between them. Germline V gives CDR1 SNHLY, CDR2 FYNNEI.

The chain recombines TRBV5-3 with TRBJ2-5; 8 bases map to TRBD2. TRBV5-3 is an ORF, and what it does is uncertain. The CDR3 consists of 13 residues. V trimming: 2 bases; J trimming: 4 bases; junction bases outside the gene matches: 1. CDR3: CARSFAGGETQYF. CDR3 in DNA: TGTGCCAGAAGCTTCGCGGGGGGAGAGACCCAGTACTTC.

The CDR3 spells CASNDRNEKLFF. CDR3 DNA sequence: TGTGCCAGCAACGATCGGAATGAAAAACTGTTTTTT. The V call is TRBV5-6, the J call TRBJ1-4; D is ambiguous. V lost 6 bases to trimming and J lost 5 bases, with 8 bases between them. The CDR3 contains 12 residues. Germline V gives CDR1 SGHDT, CDR2 YYEEEE.

The chain links TRBV7-8 to TRBJ2-3; 10 nucleotides agree with TRBD2. Germline CDR1 and CDR2: SGHVS and FQNEAQ. The CDR3 sequence is 17 residues long. V lost 0 bases and J lost 6; bases outside the gene matches: 9. For the CDR3, the DNA is TGTGCCAGCAGCTTAGCTGGCCTAGCGGGGGTCCAGGATACGCAGTATTTT. It yields the protein CASSLAGLAGVQDTQYF.

This clone has only a few counts. The CDR3 here is CATHHPRGTEAFF. CDR3 nucleotides: TGTGCCACTCACCATCCCCGGGGCACTGAAGCTTTCTTT. The V gene is TRBV6-6, the J gene TRBJ1-1; D unclear. Trimming shortened V by 10 bases and J by 4 bases, and 16 bases separated the two germline ends. Per germline, CDR1 MNHNY and CDR2 SVGAGI (reference sequence). This CDR3 region has 13 residues.

This clone occurred a few times. This chain links TRBV9 with TRBJ2-3; D unresolved. Germline V gives CDR1 SGDLS, CDR2 YYNGEE. The V end was cut by 0 bases, the J end by 1 base, with 3 bases between. The CDR3 extends over 13 amino acids. The CDR3 bases are TGTGCCAGCAGCGTAGGAGGCACAGATACGCAGTATTTT. Encoded protein: CASSVGGTDTQYF.

This chain uses TRBV10-2 with TRBJ2-2; 10 bases are shared with TRBD2. This CDR3 comprises 15 residues. The V gene end was trimmed by 7 bases and the J gene end by 7 bases; junction bases not matched to a gene: 9. Germline V gene lookup returns CDR1 WSHSY and CDR2 SAAADI. Written as DNA, the CDR3 is TGCGCCAGCACTCTAGCGGGAGTTTCGGGCGGGGAGCTGTTTTTT. The encoded protein is CASTLAGVSGGELFF.

The chain links TRBV7-3 to TRBJ2-1; 7 bases are a match to TRBD2. CDR3 length: 16 residues. Germline CDR1 is SGHTA and CDR2 is FQGTGA. The V and J ends lost 4 bases and 8 bases, in that order; junction bases with no gene match: 14. CDR3 residues: CASSSPTRGSTYEQFF. In DNA form, the CDR3 reads TGTGCCAGCAGCTCTCCCACTCGCGGGAGTACTTATGAGCAGTTCTTC.

The rearrangement links TRBV21-1 to TRBJ2-1; the table's D gene call, TRBD2, was not cross checked with the DNA. TRBV21-1 is listed as a pseudogene. This CDR3 has 13 residues. The CDR3 region is CAKRTTRYNEQFF. CDR3 nucleotide sequence: TGTGCCAAAAGAACGACTAGGTACAATGAGCAGTTCTTC.

The chain is built from TRBV2 and TRBJ2-7; D perhaps matches TRBD1 (5 bases). Germline CDR1 reads SNHLY; CDR2 reads FYNNEI. CDR3 size: 13 residues. Trimming cost V 2 bases and J 2 bases, with 7 bases left between them. The CDR3 nucleotides are TGTGCCAGCAGTGAACAGGGCCCCTACGAGCAGTACTTC. This encodes CASSEQGPYEQYF.

The chain has TRBV7-2 and TRBJ1-5; TRBD1 might be the D (5 bases). The V end lost 5 bases, the J end lost 0 bases, and 11 bases lay between the germline ends. Germline V CDR1 and CDR2: SGHTA, FQGNSA. The length of the CDR3 is 15 residues. CDR3 region: CASSPWGDSNQPQHF. In nucleotides, the CDR3 is TGTGCCAGCAGCCCGTGGGGGGATAGCAATCAGCCCCAGCATTTT.

This clone was detected only a few times. Distinct nucleotide sequences in the sample also encode this CDR3. V usage is TRBV7-2 and J usage is TRBJ2-1, with 8 positions matching TRBD2. The CDR3 covers 14 residues. V trimming: 5 bases; J trimming: 4 bases; junction bases outside the gene matches: 4. The germline V gene encodes CDR1 SGHTA and CDR2 FQGNSA. CDR3 DNA sequence: TGTGCCAGCAGCACCGGGGGGGCTTACAATGAGCAGTTCTTC. Translated: CASSTGGAYNEQFF.